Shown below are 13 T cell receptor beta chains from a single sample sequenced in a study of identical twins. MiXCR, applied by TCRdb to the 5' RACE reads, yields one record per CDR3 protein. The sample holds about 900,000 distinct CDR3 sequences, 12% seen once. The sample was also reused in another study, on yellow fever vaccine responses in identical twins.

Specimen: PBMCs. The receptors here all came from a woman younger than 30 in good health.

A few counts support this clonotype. The CDR3: CASSYYRGQGDTQYF. In DNA, the CDR3 is TGTGCCAGCAGCTACTACAGGGGGCAGGGAGATACGCAGTATTTT. The chain combines TRBV7-9 with TRBJ2-3; 9 bases align to TRBD1. CDR1 and CDR2 from the germline V gene are SEHNR and FQNEAQ (reference sequence). The CDR3 has 15 residues. J was trimmed by 5 bases and V by 4 bases; bases with no gene match: 7. The variable domain in full, with the rest retrieved from reference TRBV7-9 and TRBJ2-3, is DTGVSQNPRHKITKRGQNVTFRCDPISEHNRLYWYRQTLGQGPEFLTYFQNEAQLEKSRLLSDRFSAERPKGSFSTLEIQRTEQGDSAMYLCASSYYRGQGDTQYFGPGTRLTVL.

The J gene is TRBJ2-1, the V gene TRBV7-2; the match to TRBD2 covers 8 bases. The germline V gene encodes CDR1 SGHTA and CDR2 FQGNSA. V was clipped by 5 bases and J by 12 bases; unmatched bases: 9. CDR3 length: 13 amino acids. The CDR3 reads CASSPGTSVMQFF. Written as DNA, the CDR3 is TGTGCCAGCAGCCCCGGGACTAGTGTGATGCAGTTCTTC.

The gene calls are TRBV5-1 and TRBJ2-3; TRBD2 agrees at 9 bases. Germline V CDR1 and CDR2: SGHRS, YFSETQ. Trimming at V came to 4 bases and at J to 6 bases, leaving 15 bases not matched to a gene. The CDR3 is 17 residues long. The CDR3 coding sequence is TGCGCCAGCAGCCCTTTGACTAGCGGAAAAACCGCGGATACGCAGTATTTT. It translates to CASSPLTSGKTADTQYF.

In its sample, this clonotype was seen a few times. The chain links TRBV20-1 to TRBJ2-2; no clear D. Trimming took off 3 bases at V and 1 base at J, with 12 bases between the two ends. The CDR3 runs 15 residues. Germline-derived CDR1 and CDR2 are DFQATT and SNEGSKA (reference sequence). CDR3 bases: TGCAGTGCTAGTAACGTCCGGCAGAACACCGGGGAGCTGTTTTTT. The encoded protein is CSASNVRQNTGELFF.

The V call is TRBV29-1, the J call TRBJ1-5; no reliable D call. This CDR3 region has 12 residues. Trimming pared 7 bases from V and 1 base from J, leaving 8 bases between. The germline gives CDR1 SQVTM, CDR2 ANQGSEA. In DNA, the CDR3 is TGCAGCGGGGGAGGGAGCAATCAGCCCCAGCATTTT. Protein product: CSGGGSNQPQHF.

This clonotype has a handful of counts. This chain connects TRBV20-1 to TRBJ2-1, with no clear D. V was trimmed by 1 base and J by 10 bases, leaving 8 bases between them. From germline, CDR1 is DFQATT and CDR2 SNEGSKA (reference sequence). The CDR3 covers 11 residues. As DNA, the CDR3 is TGCAGTGCTAGAGTTCTCCGAGAGCAGTTCTTC. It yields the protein CSARVLREQFF.

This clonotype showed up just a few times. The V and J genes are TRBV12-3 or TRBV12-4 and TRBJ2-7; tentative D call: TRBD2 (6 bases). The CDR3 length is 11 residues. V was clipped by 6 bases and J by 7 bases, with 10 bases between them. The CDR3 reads CASSRGREQYV. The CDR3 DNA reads TGTGCCAGCAGCCGGGGGAGAGAGCAGTACGTC.

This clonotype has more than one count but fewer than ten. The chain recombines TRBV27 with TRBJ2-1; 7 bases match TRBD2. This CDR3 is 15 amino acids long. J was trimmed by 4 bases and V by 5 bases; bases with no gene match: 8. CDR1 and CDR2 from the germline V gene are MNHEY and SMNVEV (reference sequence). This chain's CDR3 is CASSHPGLLYNEQFF. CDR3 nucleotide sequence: TGTGCCAGCAGTCATCCGGGACTACTTTACAATGAGCAGTTCTTC.

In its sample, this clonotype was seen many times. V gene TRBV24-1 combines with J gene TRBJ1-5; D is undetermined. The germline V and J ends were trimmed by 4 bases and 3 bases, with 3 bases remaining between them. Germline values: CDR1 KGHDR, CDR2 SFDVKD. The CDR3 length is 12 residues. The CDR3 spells CATSDVNQPQHF. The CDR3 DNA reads TGTGCCACCAGTGACGTCAATCAGCCCCAGCATTTT.

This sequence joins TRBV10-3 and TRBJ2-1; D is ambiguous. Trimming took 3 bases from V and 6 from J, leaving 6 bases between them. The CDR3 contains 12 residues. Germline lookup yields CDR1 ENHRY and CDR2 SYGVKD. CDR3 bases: TGTGCCATCAGTGAAGTTTTCAATGAGCAGTTCTTC. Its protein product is CAISEVFNEQFF.

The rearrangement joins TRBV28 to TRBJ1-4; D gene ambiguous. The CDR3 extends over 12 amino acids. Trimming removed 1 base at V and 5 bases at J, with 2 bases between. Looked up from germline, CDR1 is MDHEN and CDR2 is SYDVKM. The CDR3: CASSLFNEKLFF. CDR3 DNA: TGTGCCAGCAGTTTATTCAATGAAAAACTGTTTTTT.

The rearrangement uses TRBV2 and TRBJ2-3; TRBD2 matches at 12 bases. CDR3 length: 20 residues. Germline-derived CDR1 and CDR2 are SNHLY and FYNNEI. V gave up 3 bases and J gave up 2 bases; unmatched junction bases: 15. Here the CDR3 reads CASSEKESSGGAGITDTQYF. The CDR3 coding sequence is TGTGCCAGCAGTGAGAAGGAGTCTAGCGGGGGGGCTGGAATCACAGATACGCAGTATTTT.

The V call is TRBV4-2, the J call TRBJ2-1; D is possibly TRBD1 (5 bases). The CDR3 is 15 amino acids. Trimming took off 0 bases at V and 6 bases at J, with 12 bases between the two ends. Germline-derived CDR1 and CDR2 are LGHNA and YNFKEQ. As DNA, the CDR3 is TGTGCCAGCAGCCAAGAGAGACAGCAACCCAATGAGCAGTTCTTC. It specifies CASSQERQQPNEQFF.